The 19 T cell receptor beta chains listed next were all sequenced from one sample in a study of T cell responses to AZD1222 COVID-19 vaccine. Some clones are missing from TCRdb's copy, which holds only in-frame ones; the method was immunoSEQ multiplex PCR. Of about 150,000 clones in the sample, over 75% were seen once. This specimen was peripheral blood, taken 28 days after the second AZD1222 dose. These TCRs come from an adult who received the AZD1222 COVID-19 vaccine.

The chain employs TRBV27 and TRBJ2-7, with a tentative D call TRBD1 (6 bases). The germline gives CDR1 MNHEY, CDR2 SMNVEV (reference sequence). This CDR3 has 16 residues. V lost 6 bases and J 3 bases, leaving 21 bases between the germline ends. The CDR3 coding sequence is TGTGCCAGCAGCTCCGCTGGGGGCGTTGGGTACTACGAGCAGTACTTC. It is translated as CASSSAGGVGYYEQYF.

The table lists this clone with a count of one. This chain joins TRBV27 and TRBJ2-7; D is ambiguous. The CDR3 runs 15 residues. From germline, CDR1 is MNHEY and CDR2 SMNVEV (reference sequence). The V end lost 2 bases, the J end lost 2 bases, and 13 bases lay between the germline ends. CDR3 region: CASSLRAGNTYEQYF. Here the CDR3 DNA reads TGTGCCAGCAGTTTAAGGGCAGGTAACACCTACGAGCAGTACTTC.

The chain links TRBV5-1 to TRBJ2-1; TRBD2 matches 11 bases. V shed 4 bases, J shed 0 bases, and the junction held 18 bases outside the gene matches. The CDR3 consists of 21 residues. CDR1 SGHRS and CDR2 YFSETQ come from the germline V gene. CDR3 amino acids: CASSGLGAFLGTSGSYNEQFF. DNA for the CDR3: TGCGCCAGCAGCGGCTTAGGGGCGTTTCTCGGGACTAGCGGCTCCTACAATGAGCAGTTCTTC.

This rearrangement joins TRBV9 to TRBJ1-2; 10 nucleotides line up with TRBD1. This CDR3 comprises 15 residues. Losses at the gene ends were 2 bases for V and 7 bases for J; bases not matched to a gene: 8. Germline V CDR1 and CDR2: SGDLS, YYNGEE. The CDR3: CASSVDDRGPRGYTF. The CDR3 bases are TGTGCCAGCAGCGTGGACGACAGGGGGCCTCGTGGCTACACCTTC.

The chain has TRBV15 and TRBJ2-1; D uncertain. The V gene's germline CDR1 is LNHNV and CDR2 YYDKDF (reference sequence). The germline V and J ends were trimmed by 1 base and 10 bases, with 17 bases remaining between them. This CDR3 region has 15 residues. The CDR3 loop reads CATSRGPGTGREQFF. CDR3 in DNA: TGTGCCACCAGCAGAGGTCCGGGTACCGGTCGAGAGCAGTTCTTC.

This clone has a single count. This rearrangement joins TRBV5-1 to TRBJ1-2; TRBD1 agrees at 9 bases. CDR1 and CDR2 (germline): SGHRS, YFSETQ. V trimming: 3 bases; J trimming: 8 bases; junction bases outside the gene matches: 5. The CDR3 is made up of 13 amino acids. CDR3 region: CASSSGQGIGYTF. The DNA of the CDR3 is TGCGCCAGCAGCTCGGGACAGGGAATCGGCTACACCTTC.

The J gene is TRBJ1-3, the V gene TRBV12-3 or TRBV12-4; D is unclear. CDR3 size: 10 residues. Trimming took off 8 bases at V and 10 bases at J, with 9 bases between the two ends. This CDR3 is CASFLETIYF. Written as DNA, the CDR3 is TGTGCCAGCTTTCTCGAAACCATATATTTT.

CDR3 sequence (DNA): TGTGCCAGCAGTTACAGTTGGGGGCCGGGGGAGACCCAGTACTTC. It encodes CASSYSWGPGETQYF. This chain joins TRBV6-5 and TRBJ2-5; tentative D call: TRBD1 (6 bases). The germline V and J ends were trimmed by 2 bases and 5 bases, with 15 bases remaining between them. CDR3 length: 15 residues. CDR1 and CDR2 (germline): MNHEY, SVGAGI.

The rearrangement joins TRBV11-2 to TRBJ1-4; 10 positions agree with TRBD1. Looked up from germline, CDR1 is SGHAT and CDR2 is FQNNGV. The CDR3 consists of 15 residues. With 5 bases clipped from V and 7 bases from J, the junction kept 7 bases outside the gene matches. CDR3 loop: CASSLGGQGIEKLFF. The CDR3 nucleotides read TGTGCCAGCAGCCTAGGGGGACAGGGGATTGAAAAACTGTTTTTT. Together with reference TRBV11-2 and TRBJ1-4, the CDR3 gives the full variable domain: EAGVAQSPRYKIIEKRQSVAFWCNPISGHATLYWYQQILGQGPKLLIQFQNNGVVDDSQLPKDRFSAERLKGVDSTLKIQPAKLEDSAVYLCASSLGGQGIEKLFFGSGTQLSVL.

In DNA form, the CDR3 reads TGTGCCAGCAGCTCCCAGTGGAGGGCCGTGAACACTGAAGCTTTCTTT. Translating it yields CASSSQWRAVNTEAFF. The V and J genes are TRBV7-8 and TRBJ1-1; D ambiguous. The CDR3 sequence is 16 residues long. Per germline, CDR1 SGHVS and CDR2 FQNEAQ. V was cut by 4 bases and J by 0 bases, with 15 bases left in between.

J is TRBJ1-5 and V is TRBV27; tentative D call: TRBD1 (6 bases). Germline V CDR1 and CDR2: MNHEY, SMNVEV (reference sequence). The CDR3 length is 14 residues. V shed 8 bases and J shed 5 bases, with 16 bases lying between them. The DNA for the CDR3 is TGTGCCAGCCACAGGGCCCCCACCCATCAGCCCCAGCATTTT. Protein: CASHRAPTHQPQHF.

J is TRBJ2-2 and V is TRBV7-9; TRBD1 matches 9 bases. V lost 6 bases, J lost 1 base, and 6 bases stayed unmatched. This CDR3 is built from 16 residues. Germline assignment: CDR1 SEHNR and CDR2 FQNEAQ (reference sequence). The CDR3 protein is CASRSPGQGNTGELFF. In nucleotides, the CDR3 is TGTGCCAGCAGATCCCCGGGACAGGGGAACACCGGGGAGCTGTTTTTT.

This chain links TRBV5-5 with TRBJ1-6; no definite D call. Germline V CDR1 and CDR2: SGHKS, YYEKEE (reference sequence). The CDR3 runs to 17 residues. The germline V and J ends were trimmed by 4 bases and 2 bases, with 16 bases remaining between them. The CDR3 DNA sequence: TGTGCCAGCAGCCAGCGTCCCGACGGCCCCTATAATTCACCCCTCCACTTT. As protein: CASSQRPDGPYNSPLHF.

The J gene is TRBJ1-1, the V gene TRBV29-1, with 7 bases identical to TRBD1. CDR3 length equals 13 residues. The V gene's germline CDR1 is SQVTM and CDR2 ANQGSEA. V trimming: 5 bases; J trimming: 5 bases; junction bases outside the gene matches: 8. The CDR3 here is CSVTEGAGTEAFF. The CDR3 DNA is TGCAGCGTTACTGAGGGGGCTGGAACTGAAGCTTTCTTT. The whole variable domain, filled in from reference TRBV29-1 and TRBJ1-1, reads SAVISQKPSRDICQRGTSLTIQCQVDSQVTMMFWYRQQPGQSLTLIATANQGSEATYESGFVIDKFPISRPNLTFSTLTVSNMSPEDSSIYLCSVTEGAGTEAFFGQGTRLTVV.

The chain joins TRBV7-8 to TRBJ1-3, with TRBD1 identical over 9 bases. V shed 2 bases, J shed 2 bases, and the junction held 10 bases outside the gene matches. Per the germline V gene, CDR1 is SGHVS and CDR2 is FQNEAQ. The CDR3 sequence is 18 residues long. The CDR3 spells CASSLTYDRGNTGNTIYF. The CDR3 DNA sequence: TGTGCCAGCAGCTTAACCTATGACAGGGGGAATACTGGAAACACCATATATTTT.

This CDR3 is CAWSRGAWEQYF. The CDR3 region has the DNA TGTGCCTGGAGTAGGGGAGCTTGGGAGCAGTACTTC. V is TRBV30 and J is TRBJ2-7; D tentatively reads TRBD1 or TRBD2 (5 bases each). Germline lookup yields CDR1 GTSNPN and CDR2 SVGIG (reference sequence). The CDR3 is 12 amino acids. Trimming shortened V by 2 bases and J by 7 bases, and 12 bases separated the two germline ends.

The chain uses TRBV28 and TRBJ2-2; TRBD1 matches at 7 bases. CDR3 length: 14 residues. The germline gives CDR1 MDHEN, CDR2 SYDVKM. V shed 5 bases, J shed 3 bases, and the junction held 3 bases outside the gene matches. In nucleotides, the CDR3 is TGTGCCAGCAGTCACAGGGGCCACACCGGGGAGCTGTTTTTT. It encodes CASSHRGHTGELFF.

The chain couples TRBV27 to TRBJ2-3, with a possible D match to TRBD2 (5 bases). Germline loops: CDR1 MNHEY, CDR2 SMNVEV (reference sequence). Between the trimmed V and J ends, which lost 0 bases and 2 bases, there was a span of 12 bases. This CDR3 is built from 16 residues. This CDR3 reads CASSLSTSGNTDTQYF. The CDR3 nucleotides are TGTGCCAGCAGTTTATCGACTTCCGGGAACACAGATACGCAGTATTTT.

This chain joins TRBV5-1 and TRBJ2-5; D is possibly TRBD2 (5 bases). Between the trimmed V and J ends, which lost 5 bases and 1 base, there was a span of 9 bases. Germline V gene data show CDR1 as SGHRS and CDR2 as YFSETQ. CDR3 length equals 13 residues. CDR3 DNA: TGCGCCAGCAGGGGGAGCTCCCAAGAGACCCAGTACTTC. This encodes CASRGSSQETQYF. Combining the CDR3 with reference TRBV5-1 and TRBJ2-5 gives the whole variable domain KAGVTQTPRYLIKTRGQQVTLSCSPISGHRSVSWYQQTPGQGLQFLFEYFSETQRNKGNFPGRFSGRQFSNSRSEMNVSTLELGDSALYLCASRGSSQETQYFGPGTRLLVL.